This is a list of T cell receptor beta chains from one sample in a study of T cell responses to AZD1222 COVID-19 vaccine. Profiling relied on immunoSEQ multiplex PCR, and the TCRdb table lists in-frame clones only, not all of them. The table records approximately 80,000 clones, approximately 85% of them present only once. The material was peripheral blood, obtained 28 days after the second AZD1222 dose. Every receptor here comes from an adult who received the AZD1222 COVID-19 vaccine. CDR3s include the opening cysteine and the closing phenylalanine or tryptophan. The order of the fields is V gene, clone size, J gene, CDR3 protein. A row's size may be missing; if present it is once, few, many or a size class.

>TRBV7-2|-|TRBJ1-6
CASSLPVVASPLHF
>TRBV3-1/TRBV3-2|-|TRBJ1-5
CASSQGGLGPQHF
>TRBV5-6|-|TRBJ2-1
CASSLDGTSLREQFF
>TRBV29-1|-|TRBJ2-3
CSVEDVAKGSYTDTQYF
>TRBV7-2|-|TRBJ1-3
CASSLLPGQYGNTIYF
>TRBV7-8|-|TRBJ2-1
CASSLDLSATPYNEQFF
>TRBV6-2/TRBV6-3|-|TRBJ2-1
CASSPHWLAGANEQFF
>TRBV5-5|-|TRBJ2-7
CASSWLSTGREQYF
>TRBV5-8|once|TRBJ1-1
CASRWTVNTEAFF
>TRBV19|-|TRBJ1-2
CASAGTGVKLYGYTF
>TRBV4-1|-|TRBJ2-3
CASSQQGAYTDTQYF
>TRBV7-2|-|TRBJ1-2
CASSARSDTSNYGYTF
>TRBV11-1|-|TRBJ1-2
CASSPGVGRDGYTF
>TRBV28|-|TRBJ2-5
CASSQRTSGEEETQYF
>TRBV9|-|TRBJ2-3
CASSPRRGGTDTQYF
>TRBV4-2|-|TRBJ1-2
CASSQDTAGGYTF
>TRBV6-2/TRBV6-3|-|TRBJ1-1
CASSYSPRGNTEAFF
>TRBV5-6|-|TRBJ1-3
CASSLEQGLDTIYF
>TRBV10-3|-|TRBJ2-4
CAISESGGRRERNIQYF
>TRBV9|-|TRBJ2-2
CASSTQLAGIAGELFF
>TRBV7-9|-|TRBJ1-6
CASSLGGPLHF
>TRBV3-1/TRBV3-2|-|TRBJ1-6
CASSQDGGARSPLHF
>TRBV29-1|few|TRBJ2-7
CSVERGYEQYF
>TRBV18|-|TRBJ1-4
CASSPLQGIGEKLFF
>TRBV19|-|TRBJ1-1
CASREISSTEAFF
>TRBV27|-|TRBJ1-1
CASSLVGWGSAGDTEAFF
>TRBV4-2|-|TRBJ2-3
CASSQGTSGSSSTDTQYF
>TRBV4-2|-|TRBJ2-7
CASSQDFGSYEQYF
>TRBV19|-|TRBJ1-1
CATSRTEAFF
>TRBV7-3|-|TRBJ2-1
CASSPMWEPEQFF
>TRBV28|-|TRBJ1-4
CASSDPQGREKLFF
>TRBV27|-|TRBJ2-1
CASRAGANEQFF
>TRBV6-5|-|TRBJ1-5
CASSYRVNQPQHF
>TRBV6-7|-|TRBJ1-6
CASSYSSGKGNSPLHF
>TRBV11-1|-|TRBJ1-2
CASSPDIDGYTF
>TRBV18|-|TRBJ1-4
CAGNRGSNEKLFF